The rows below give T cell receptor beta chains drawn from one sample of a study of CD8+ T cells in alopecia areata. The repertoire was sequenced with immunoSEQ multiplex PCR; TCRdb's copy has only in-frame clones and lacks some. Among 150,000 to 180,000 clones listed, around half were seen once. The specimen was CD8+ T cells sorted from blood, collected at week 0. Source of these receptors: a human donor with alopecia areata. The CDR3 runs from the conserved cysteine through the conserved F or W. Each record gives: V gene, J gene, clone size, D gene, CDR3 protein, CDR3 DNA. D genes are given only for firm matches. Clone size is stated in some rows and not others, as once, few, many or a class when expanded.

V gene: TRBV27; J gene: TRBJ1-4; clone size: -; D gene: TRBD1; CDR3 protein: CASSPDRGREKLFF; CDR3 DNA: TGTGCCAGCAGCCCGGACAGGGGGCGAGAAAAACTGTTTTTT
V gene: TRBV9; J gene: TRBJ2-2; clone size: -; D gene: -; CDR3 protein: CASSVEGRSLVSGELFF; CDR3 DNA: TGTGCCAGCAGCGTAGAAGGGCGGTCCCTCGTGTCCGGGGAGCTGTTTTTT
V gene: TRBV11-2; J gene: TRBJ1-6; clone size: -; D gene: TRBD1; CDR3 protein: CASSLARTGVLSDNSPLHF; CDR3 DNA: TGTGCCAGCAGCTTAGCTCGGACAGGGGTGTTATCCGATAATTCACCCCTCCACTTT
V gene: TRBV25-1; J gene: TRBJ1-2; clone size: -; D gene: -; CDR3 protein: CASLEGQNGYTF; CDR3 DNA: TGTGCCAGCCTCGAAGGGCAGAATGGCTACACCTTC
V gene: TRBV5-6; J gene: TRBJ1-5; clone size: few; D gene: -; CDR3 protein: CASSLEGGNQPQHF; CDR3 DNA: TGTGCCAGCAGCTTGGAAGGGGGCAATCAGCCCCAGCATTTT
V gene: TRBV11-2; J gene: TRBJ2-5; clone size: -; D gene: TRBD2; CDR3 protein: CASSWLAGQQETQYF; CDR3 DNA: TGTGCCAGCAGCTGGCTAGCGGGGCAACAAGAGACCCAGTACTTC
V gene: TRBV6-5; J gene: TRBJ2-5; clone size: few; D gene: -; CDR3 protein: CASSYLSRMETQYF; CDR3 DNA: TGTGCCAGCAGTTACTTGTCTAGGATGGAGACCCAGTACTTC
V gene: TRBV13; J gene: TRBJ2-7; clone size: -; D gene: TRBD1; CDR3 protein: CASSKDRGYEQYF; CDR3 DNA: TGTGCCAGCAGCAAAGACAGGGGTTACGAGCAGTACTTC
V gene: TRBV4-3; J gene: TRBJ2-5; clone size: -; D gene: TRBD2; CDR3 protein: CASSQMRGGFQETQYF; CDR3 DNA: TGCGCCAGCAGCCAAATGCGGGGGGGATTCCAAGAGACCCAGTACTTC
V gene: TRBV19; J gene: TRBJ2-7; clone size: many; D gene: -; CDR3 protein: CASSLGDGISSYEQYF; CDR3 DNA: TGTGCCAGTAGTCTAGGGGACGGAATCAGCTCCTACGAGCAGTACTTC
V gene: TRBV7-8; J gene: TRBJ1-2; clone size: -; D gene: -; CDR3 protein: CASSSTNQEVGYTF; CDR3 DNA: TGTGCCAGCAGCTCTACAAACCAAGAGGTTGGCTACACCTTC
V gene: TRBV6-5; J gene: TRBJ2-1; clone size: -; D gene: -; CDR3 protein: CASSPGPNSNEQFF; CDR3 DNA: TGTGCCAGCAGCCCCGGGCCCAACAGCAATGAGCAGTTCTTC
V gene: TRBV10-3; J gene: TRBJ2-2; clone size: -; D gene: -; CDR3 protein: CAISESPGYTGELFF; CDR3 DNA: TGTGCCATCAGTGAGTCTCCGGGGTACACCGGGGAGCTGTTTTTT
V gene: TRBV11-2; J gene: TRBJ2-1; clone size: -; D gene: -; CDR3 protein: CASSLPSNEQFF; CDR3 DNA: TGTGCCAGCAGCTTACCGTCGAATGAGCAGTTCTTC
V gene: TRBV7-9; J gene: TRBJ2-7; clone size: -; D gene: TRBD1; CDR3 protein: CASSLTGTGAYEQYF; CDR3 DNA: TGTGCCAGCAGTCTGACCGGGACAGGGGCCTACGAGCAGTACTTC
V gene: TRBV13; J gene: TRBJ1-1; clone size: -; D gene: -; CDR3 protein: CASAKRGELEAFF; CDR3 DNA: TGTGCCAGCGCCAAGCGTGGGGAGTTGGAAGCTTTCTTT
V gene: TRBV5-1; J gene: TRBJ2-3; clone size: -; D gene: -; CDR3 protein: CASSLPRGLHTTDTQYF; CDR3 DNA: TGCGCCAGCAGTCTACCTCGGGGGTTACACACCACAGATACGCAGTATTTT
V gene: TRBV20-1; J gene: TRBJ2-7; clone size: -; D gene: -; CDR3 protein: CSARDRKEGYF; CDR3 DNA: TGCAGTGCTAGAGATCGGAAGGAGGGGTACTTC
V gene: TRBV19; J gene: TRBJ2-7; clone size: few; D gene: -; CDR3 protein: CASSAGISYEQYF; CDR3 DNA: TGTGCCAGTAGTGCAGGGATCTCCTACGAGCAGTACTTC
V gene: TRBV2; J gene: TRBJ1-5; clone size: few; D gene: TRBD1; CDR3 protein: CASSLGSIQGARQPQHF; CDR3 DNA: TGTGCCAGCAGTTTAGGGTCAATCCAGGGGGCTCGTCAGCCCCAGCATTTT
V gene: TRBV11-2; J gene: TRBJ1-2; clone size: -; D gene: TRBD1; CDR3 protein: CASSLADRGTEWYGYTF; CDR3 DNA: TGTGCCAGCAGCTTAGCGGACAGGGGGACAGAGTGGTATGGCTACACCTTC
V gene: TRBV30; J gene: TRBJ2-5; clone size: -; D gene: -; CDR3 protein: CAWRLGTHPYF; CDR3 DNA: TGTGCCTGGAGACTAGGGACACACCCGTACTTC
V gene: TRBV9; J gene: TRBJ2-7; clone size: few; D gene: -; CDR3 protein: CASSPPGNHEQYF; CDR3 DNA: TGTGCCAGCAGCCCTCCAGGGAACCACGAGCAGTACTTC
V gene: TRBV12-5; J gene: TRBJ1-1; clone size: -; D gene: -; CDR3 protein: CASGLPTENTEAFF; CDR3 DNA: TGTGCTAGTGGTTTGCCAACAGAGAACACTGAAGCTTTCTTT
V gene: TRBV7-9; J gene: TRBJ2-7; clone size: -; D gene: -; CDR3 protein: CASSFPSVSYEQYF; CDR3 DNA: TGTGCCAGCAGCTTCCCCTCGGTTTCCTACGAGCAGTACTTC
V gene: TRBV30; J gene: TRBJ2-1; clone size: -; D gene: TRBD1; CDR3 protein: CAWDDRGNEQFF; CDR3 DNA: TGTGCCTGGGATGACAGGGGAAATGAGCAGTTCTTC
V gene: TRBV25-1; J gene: TRBJ2-5; clone size: -; D gene: TRBD1; CDR3 protein: CASSNPWTGEEETQYF; CDR3 DNA: TGTGCCAGCAGTAATCCTTGGACAGGGGAAGAAGAGACCCAGTACTTC